These T cell receptor beta chains were read from a single sample in a study of shared clonotypes between healthy human individuals. Profiling relied on immunoSEQ multiplex PCR, and the TCRdb table lists in-frame clones only, not all of them. The sample carries 450,000 to 700,000 clones, 95% to 96% recorded once. Sequencing used naive CD8+ T cells sorted from blood. Receptor source: a woman in her 30s in good health. Both conserved end residues are part of each CDR3. D genes are given only for firm matches. Clone size is stated in some rows and not others, as once, few, many or a class when expanded.

TRBJ2-7,-,TRBV9,-,CASSVWTGVGYEQYF,TGTGCCAGCAGCGTTTGGACGGGGGTTGGGTACGAGCAGTACTTC
TRBJ1-5,-,TRBV28,-,CASSFVDSNQPQHF,TGTGCCAGCAGTTTTGTTGACAGCAATCAGCCCCAGCATTTT
TRBJ2-2,-,TRBV23-1,-,CASSQRQTNTGELFF,TGCGCCAGCAGTCAGCGGCAGACTAACACCGGGGAGCTGTTTTTT
TRBJ2-7,-,TRBV28,TRBD2,CASSLSGRSYEQYF,TGTGCCAGCAGTTTAAGCGGGAGATCCTACGAGCAGTACTTC
TRBJ2-1,-,TRBV5-6,-,CASSPGILRGRYNEQFF,TGTGCCAGCAGCCCGGGTATATTACGGGGACGCTACAATGAGCAGTTCTTC
TRBJ2-2,-,TRBV5-4,TRBD1,CASSSDRAQAGELFF,TGTGCCAGCAGCTCGGACAGGGCTCAGGCCGGGGAGCTGTTTTTT
TRBJ2-1,-,TRBV10-3,TRBD2,CAISGTSGHNEQFF,TGTGCCATCAGCGGGACTAGCGGCCACAATGAGCAGTTCTTC
TRBJ2-6,-,TRBV2,-,CASSAASSGANVLTF,TGTGCCAGCAGTGCGGCGTCTTCTGGGGCCAACGTCCTGACTTTC
TRBJ1-5,-,TRBV2,TRBD1,CASETGGNQPQHF,TGTGCCAGCGAGACAGGGGGCAATCAGCCCCAGCATTTT
TRBJ2-1,-,TRBV4-1,-,CASSPLAPSSYNEQFF,TGCGCCAGCAGCCCACTAGCACCGAGCTCCTACAATGAGCAGTTCTTC
TRBJ2-3,-,TRBV7-8,-,CASVRDPTTWDTQYF,TGTGCCAGCGTCCGGGACCCGACAACGTGGGATACGCAGTATTTT
TRBJ2-1,-,TRBV4-1,-,CASMGVPGNEQFF,TGCGCCAGCATGGGCGTCCCGGGCAATGAGCAGTTCTTC
TRBJ2-5,-,TRBV18,-,CASSPPKGLEITQYF,TGTGCCAGCTCACCACCGAAGGGGCTAGAAATAACCCAGTACTTC
TRBJ2-1,-,TRBV5-8,-,CASSLGVEAYNEQFF,TGTGCCAGCAGCCTAGGGGTCGAGGCATACAATGAGCAGTTCTTC
TRBJ1-1,-,TRBV27,-,CASSLRQMNTEAFF,TGTGCCAGCAGTTTAAGGCAGATGAACACTGAAGCTTTCTTT
TRBJ2-7,-,TRBV23-1,TRBD1,CASSQTGQGPSYEQYF,TGCGCCAGCAGTCAAACCGGACAGGGTCCCTCCTACGAGCAGTACTTC
TRBJ2-7,-,TRBV11-3,-,CASSLDLGYEQYF,TGTGCCAGCAGCTTAGATTTGGGGTACGAGCAGTACTTC
TRBJ2-7,few,TRBV7-9,-,CASTGGDEQYF,TGTGCCAGCACCGGTGGGGACGAGCAGTACTTC
TRBJ2-3,-,TRBV30,TRBD2,CARTYVEGGLRVQYF,TGTGCCCGGACTTATGTAGAGGGAGGGCTCAGGGTGCAGTATTTT
TRBJ1-1,-,TRBV5-6,TRBD1,CASSSPPGTGNTEAFF,TGTGCCAGCAGTTCTCCACCCGGGACAGGGAACACTGAAGCTTTCTTT
TRBJ2-7,-,TRBV27,-,CASSPTLLVLYEQYF,TGTGCCAGCAGTCCCACCCTACTAGTCCTCTACGAGCAGTACTTC
TRBJ1-5,-,TRBV27,-,CASKPFGSNQPQHF,TGTGCCAGCAAGCCATTTGGTAGCAATCAGCCCCAGCATTTT
TRBJ2-7,once,TRBV10-3,-,CAISGSNYEQYF,TGTGCCATCAGTGGGTCAAATTACGAGCAGTACTTC
TRBJ1-2,-,TRBV5-6,TRBD1,CASSYPPWDRDLTNYGYTF,TGTGCCAGCAGCTACCCACCGTGGGACAGGGACCTAACTAACTATGGCTACACCTTC
TRBJ1-2,-,TRBV5-4,TRBD1,CASSPRTGSYGYTF,TGTGCCAGCAGCCCACGGACAGGTTCCTATGGCTACACCTTC
TRBJ2-1,-,TRBV6-5,-,CASSYSTEQFF,TGTGCCAGCAGTTACTCGACAGAGCAGTTCTTC
TRBJ2-3,few,TRBV11-3,-,CASSLGADTQYF,TGTGCCAGCAGCTTAGGCGCAGATACGCAGTATTTT
TRBJ2-7,-,TRBV7-2,-,CASSLFDVQYF,TGTGCCAGCAGCTTATTTGATGTGCAGTACTTC
TRBJ1-2,-,TRBV7-9,TRBD1,CASTTGTGFYGYTF,TGTGCCAGCACCACCGGGACAGGGTTTTACGGCTACACCTTC
TRBJ2-1,-,TRBV4-1,-,CASSQELAISYNEQFF,TGCGCCAGCAGCCAAGAGTTAGCGATCTCCTACAATGAGCAGTTCTTC
TRBJ2-7,-,TRBV7-9,-,CASSSMSFSGNYEQYF,TGTGCCAGCAGCTCCATGTCGTTCAGCGGTAACTACGAGCAGTACTTC
TRBJ1-5,-,TRBV28,-,CASSPTGWGNQPQHF,TGTGCCAGCAGTCCAACAGGGTGGGGCAATCAGCCCCAGCATTTT
TRBJ2-7,-,TRBV6-6,TRBD1,CASSSYPWTGYEQYF,TGTGCCAGCAGCAGTTATCCCTGGACAGGGTACGAGCAGTACTTC
TRBJ2-7,-,TRBV10-1,-,CASSEAYEQYF,TGCGCCAGCAGTGAGGCCTACGAGCAGTACTTC
TRBJ1-1,-,TRBV29-1,TRBD1,CSVGTGVWNTEAFF,TGCAGCGTCGGGACAGGGGTTTGGAACACTGAAGCTTTCTTT
TRBJ1-2,-,TRBV29-1,-,CSVETVSDRGYTF,TGCAGCGTTGAAACCGTCTCAGACCGTGGCTACACCTTC
TRBJ2-7,-,TRBV7-9,-,CASIPAGTPYEQYF,TGTGCCAGCATCCCCGCTGGGACTCCCTACGAGCAGTACTTC
TRBJ2-7,-,TRBV11-2,-,CASSLAPSEQYF,TGTGCCAGCAGCTTAGCCCCCAGCGAGCAGTACTTC
TRBJ2-5,-,TRBV27,-,CASSFGVYETQYF,TGTGCCAGCAGTTTTGGGGTTTACGAGACCCAGTACTTC
TRBJ2-7,-,TRBV7-9,TRBD1,CASSLPGGYTYEQYF,TGTGCCAGCAGCTTACCAGGGGGTTATACCTACGAGCAGTACTTC